This entry features one T cell receptor beta chain sequence. Source study methods: Researchers report that nucleated cell counts were estimated from reference gene primer amplification. Assay: immunoSEQ multiplex PCR; the TCRdb copy retains only in-frame clones and omits some. V, J and clone size were drawn from that table, and D and trimming were deduced from the DNA. The repertoire includes 200,000 to 250,000 clones, roughly 80% of them detected once, and 1.3% sits in the top ten. Participants were placed into cohorts based on the clinical history they reported. This sample stems from a study of blood T cell repertoires in COVID-19. Overall study context: Spain, Italy and the United States supplied samples that represented acute and convalescent COVID-19.

This sequence was found in a middle-aged woman with acute COVID-19. Material: PBMCs or T cells enriched from blood (not recorded which).

The chain's CDR3 is CAWSAQGNTIYF. The DNA for the CDR3 is TGTGCCTGGAGTGCACAGGGGAACACCATATATTTT. The J gene is TRBJ1-3, the V gene TRBV30; TRBD1 aligns across 7 bases. J gave up 7 bases and V 1 base, and 1 base lay outside the gene matches. The germline V gene encodes CDR1 GTSNPN and CDR2 SVGIG (reference sequence). This CDR3 is 12 amino acids long.